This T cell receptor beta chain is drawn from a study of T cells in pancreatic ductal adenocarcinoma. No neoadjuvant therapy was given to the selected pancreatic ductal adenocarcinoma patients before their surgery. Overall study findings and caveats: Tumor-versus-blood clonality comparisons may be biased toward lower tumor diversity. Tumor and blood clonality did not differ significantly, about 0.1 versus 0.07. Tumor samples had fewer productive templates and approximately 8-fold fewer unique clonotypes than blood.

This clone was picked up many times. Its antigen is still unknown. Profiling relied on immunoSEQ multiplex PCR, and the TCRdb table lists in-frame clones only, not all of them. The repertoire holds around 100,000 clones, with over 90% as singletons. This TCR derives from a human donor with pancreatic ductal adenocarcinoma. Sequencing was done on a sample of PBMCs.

The CDR3 protein is CASTTGQGSINEQFF. The CDR3 DNA reads as TGTGCCAGCACAACGGGACAGGGAAGCATAAATGAGCAGTTCTTC. The V and J genes are TRBV6-1 and TRBJ2-1; TRBD1 matches at 9 bases. The germline CDR1 and CDR2 sequences are MNHNS and SASEGT. This CDR3 is built from 15 residues. V lost 7 bases to trimming and J lost 7 bases; unmatched junction nucleotides: 11.